This T cell receptor (beta chain) was found in a study of cytomegalovirus exposure and HLA in healthy donors. Overall study findings and caveats: According to the study, 160 or so TCR beta chains were cytomegalovirus-associated. The dataset shows that most TCR sequences were rare, while some public TCRs occurred in many donors.

The CDR3 runs 15 residues. Germline trimming cut 4 bases from V and 6 bases from J; bases unmatched to any gene: 12. Germline lookup yields CDR1 LNHDA and CDR2 SQIVND (reference sequence). Data came from immunoSEQ multiplex PCR; TCRdb stores just in-frame clones and leaves some out. The table shows approximately 56,000 clones, with around nine tenths occurring only once. With regard to this clone: Antigen unknown.

This chain links TRBV19 with TRBJ2-7, with TRBD1 matching 7 bases. This clonotype originated in a man between 18 and 35 years old in good health and CMV-seronegative. Sequencing was done on a sample of PBMCs. CDR3 protein: CASSTLAGGWIEQYF. The CDR3 nucleotides are TGTGCCAGTAGTACCCTGGCAGGGGGATGGATCGAGCAGTACTTC.